This TCR beta chain was observed in a study of blood T cell repertoires in COVID-19. Looking at the study overall: In each case, the material was cDNA or gDNA derived from T cells, B-cell-depleted T cells, or PBMCs.

Germline values: CDR1 SGHTA, CDR2 FQGNSA. J gave up 5 bases and V 3 bases, and 7 bases lay outside the gene matches. The CDR3 runs 16 residues. Seattle cases were enrolled at active infection and followed longitudinally. TCRdb's table, derived via immunoSEQ multiplex PCR, lists solely in-frame clones and lacks some. The sample lists under 450,000 clones; around 89% were seen once. Sequencing was done on a sample of peripheral blood. This clonotype was obtained from a middle-aged woman with COVID-19, enrolled during active disease. The chain recombines TRBV7-2 with TRBJ1-4; 9 bases are shared with TRBD1. The CDR3 is CASSFSLTGGNEKLFF. The CDR3 bases are TGTGCCAGCAGCTTCTCTTTGACAGGGGGGAATGAAAAACTGTTTTTT.